Included here is one T cell receptor beta chain sequence, with context. This sample is part of a study of blood T cell repertoires in COVID-19. In the study overall: Samples came from the United States, Italy and Spain, spanning acute and convalescent COVID-19. Nucleic acid was either cDNA or gDNA, and it came from T cells, B-cell-depleted T cells, or PBMCs.

Study processing details: Estimation of nucleated cell counts relied on the amplification of reference gene primers. Sequencing was performed with immunoSEQ multiplex PCR; in TCRdb, only in-frame clones are kept and a portion is missing. From that table come the V and J calls and clone size; the DNA was used to work out D and trimming. The repertoire holds tens of thousands of clones, with around four fifths as singletons. The CDR3 runs to 16 residues. In germline, CDR1 is SGDLS, CDR2 YYNGEE. The V end lost 0 bases, the J end lost 10 bases, and 17 bases lay between the germline ends. The receptor was isolated from an elderly man with active or convalescent COVID-19. The rearrangement uses TRBV9 and TRBJ1-6; TRBD1 is a possible D gene (5 bases). Material for sequencing was peripheral blood. The CDR3 protein is CASSVDLAGPESPLHF. The DNA for the CDR3 is TGTGCCAGCAGCGTAGATTTGGCAGGGCCAGAATCACCCCTCCACTTT.